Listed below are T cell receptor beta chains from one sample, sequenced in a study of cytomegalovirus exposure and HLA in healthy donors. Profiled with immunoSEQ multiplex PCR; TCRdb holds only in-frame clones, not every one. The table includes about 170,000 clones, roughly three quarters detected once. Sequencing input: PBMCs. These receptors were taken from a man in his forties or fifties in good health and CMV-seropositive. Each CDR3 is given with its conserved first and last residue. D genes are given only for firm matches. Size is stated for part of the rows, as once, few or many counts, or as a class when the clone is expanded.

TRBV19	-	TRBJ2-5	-	CASSSRDTIETQYF	TGTGCCAGTAGTAGCCGGGACACCATAGAGACCCAGTACTTC
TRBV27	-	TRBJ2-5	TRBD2	CASSLYALAGGEETQYF	TGTGCCAGCAGTTTATATGCGCTAGCGGGGGGAGAGGAGACCCAGTACTTC
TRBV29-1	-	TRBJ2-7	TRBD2	CSVGGRYEQYF	TGCAGCGTTGGCGGGAGGTACGAGCAGTACTTC
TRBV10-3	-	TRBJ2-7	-	CAISEGAYEQYF	TGTGCCATCAGTGAGGGAGCCTACGAGCAGTACTTC
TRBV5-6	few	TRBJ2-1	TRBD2	CASSLFGGGYNEQFF	TGTGCCAGCAGCTTGTTTGGGGGGGGCTACAATGAGCAGTTCTTC
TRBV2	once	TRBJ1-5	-	CASNARGPGGNQPQHF	TGTGCCAGCAATGCTCGAGGGCCGGGGGGCAATCAGCCCCAGCATTTT
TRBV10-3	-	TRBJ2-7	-	CAISAGYEQYF	TGTGCCATCAGTGCAGGGTACGAGCAGTACTTC
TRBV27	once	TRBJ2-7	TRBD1	CASSLSQGGEQYF	TGTGCCAGCAGTTTATCACAGGGGGGCGAGCAGTACTTC
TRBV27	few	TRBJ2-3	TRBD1	CASSSTGVRADTQYF	TGTGCCAGCAGTTCCACAGGGGTTAGGGCAGATACGCAGTATTTT
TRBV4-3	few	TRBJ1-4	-	CASSQTPRTDEKLFF	TGCGCCAGCAGCCAGACTCCCAGGACAGATGAAAAACTGTTTTTT
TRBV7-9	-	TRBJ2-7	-	CASSLQTGTYYEQYF	TGTGCCAGCAGCCTACAGACAGGCACCTACTACGAGCAGTACTTC
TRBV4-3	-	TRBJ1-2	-	CASSQVRSPPNYGYTF	TGCGCCAGCAGCCAAGTCCGTTCTCCTCCTAACTATGGCTACACCTTC
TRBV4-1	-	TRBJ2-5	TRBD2	CASSLPRTSGEETQYF	TGCGCCAGCAGCCTCCCCAGGACTAGCGGGGAAGAGACCCAGTACTTC
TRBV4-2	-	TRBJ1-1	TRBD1	CASSPKGQVGSTEAFF	TGTGCCAGCAGCCCAAAGGGACAGGTAGGGAGCACTGAAGCTTTCTTT
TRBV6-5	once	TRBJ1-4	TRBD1	CASSYDRATNEKLFF	TGTGCCAGCAGTTACGACAGGGCAACTAATGAAAAACTGTTTTTT
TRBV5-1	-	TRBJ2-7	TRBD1	CASSSDRSSSYEQYF	TGCGCCAGCAGCTCGGACAGGTCGAGCTCCTACGAGCAGTACTTC
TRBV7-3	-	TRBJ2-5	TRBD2	CASSLIGGGSGWETQYF	TGTGCCAGCAGCTTAATCGGGGGGGGGTCGGGATGGGAGACCCAGTACTTC
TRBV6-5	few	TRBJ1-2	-	CASSPDGHDYGYTF	TGTGCCAGCAGCCCGGACGGACACGACTATGGCTACACCTTC
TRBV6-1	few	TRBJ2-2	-	CASTPEGGSGGELFF	TGTGCCAGCACCCCGGAGGGGGGGTCGGGCGGGGAGCTGTTTTTT
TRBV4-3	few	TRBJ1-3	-	CASSQGSSGNTIYF	TGCGCCAGCAGCCAGGGCTCCTCTGGAAACACCATATATTTT
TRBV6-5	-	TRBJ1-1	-	CATSARGVGNTEAFF	TGTGCCACGTCGGCCAGGGGCGTGGGGAACACTGAAGCTTTCTTT
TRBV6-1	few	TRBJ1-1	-	CASRDLTGNTEAFF	TGTGCCAGCAGGGACCTGACAGGGAACACTGAAGCTTTCTTT
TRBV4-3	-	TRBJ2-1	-	CASSQEWRAYNEQFF	TGCGCCAGCAGCCAAGAGTGGCGGGCTTACAATGAGCAGTTCTTC
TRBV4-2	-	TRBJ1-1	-	CASSQDSIGQMNTEAFF	TGTGCCAGCAGCCAAGATTCGATAGGACAGATGAACACTGAAGCTTTCTTT
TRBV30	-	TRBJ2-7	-	CAWSVFSLSSYEQYF	TGTGCCTGGAGTGTATTCTCCCTGAGCTCCTACGAGCAGTACTTC
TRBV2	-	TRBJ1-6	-	CASSEGFVEGSPLHF	TGTGCCAGCAGTGAAGGGTTCGTGGAGGGTTCACCCCTCCACTTT
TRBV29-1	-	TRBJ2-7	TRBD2	CSVEVGTSRREQYF	TGCAGCGTTGAAGTAGGGACTAGCAGGCGCGAGCAGTACTTC
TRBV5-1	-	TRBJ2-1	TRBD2	CASSFGLAGGYEQFF	TGCGCCAGCAGCTTTGGGCTAGCGGGGGGGTATGAGCAGTTCTTC
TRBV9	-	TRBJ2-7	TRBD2	CASSEGLARYEQYF	TGTGCCAGCAGCGAAGGACTAGCGCGGTACGAGCAGTACTTC
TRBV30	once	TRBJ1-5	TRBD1	CAWSLKGQGSNQPQHF	TGTGCCTGGAGCCTTAAGGGACAGGGGAGTAATCAGCCCCAGCATTTT
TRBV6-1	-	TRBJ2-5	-	CASSHREETQYF	TGTGCCAGCAGTCACAGGGAGGAGACCCAGTACTTC